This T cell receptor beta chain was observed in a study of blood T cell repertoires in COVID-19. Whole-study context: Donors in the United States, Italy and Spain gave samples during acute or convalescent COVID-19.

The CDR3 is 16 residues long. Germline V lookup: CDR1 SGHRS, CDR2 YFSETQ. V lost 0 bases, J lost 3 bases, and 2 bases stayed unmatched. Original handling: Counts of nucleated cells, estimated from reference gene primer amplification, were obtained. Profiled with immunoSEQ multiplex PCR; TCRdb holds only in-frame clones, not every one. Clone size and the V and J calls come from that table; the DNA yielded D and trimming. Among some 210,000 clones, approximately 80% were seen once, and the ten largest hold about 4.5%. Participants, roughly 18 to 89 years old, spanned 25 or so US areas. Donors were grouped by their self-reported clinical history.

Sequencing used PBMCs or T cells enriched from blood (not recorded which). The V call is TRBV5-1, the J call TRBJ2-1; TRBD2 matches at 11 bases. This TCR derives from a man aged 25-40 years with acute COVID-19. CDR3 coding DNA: TGCGCCAGCAGCTTGGTAACTAGCGGGGGCTACAATGAGCAGTTCTTC. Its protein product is CASSLVTSGGYNEQFF.